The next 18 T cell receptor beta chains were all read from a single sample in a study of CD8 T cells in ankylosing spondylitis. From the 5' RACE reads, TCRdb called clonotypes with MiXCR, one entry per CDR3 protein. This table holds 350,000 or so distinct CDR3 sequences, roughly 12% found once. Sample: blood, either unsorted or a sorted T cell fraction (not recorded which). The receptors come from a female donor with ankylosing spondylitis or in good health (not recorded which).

CDR3 sequence reads: CASIIQGGADGYTF. Here the CDR3 DNA reads TGTGCCAGCATTATACAGGGGGGCGCTGATGGCTACACCTTC. The chain uses TRBV28 and TRBJ1-2, with 8 bases that match TRBD1. The CDR3 totals 14 residues. Germline lookup yields CDR1 MDHEN and CDR2 SYDVKM. V trimming: 7 bases; J trimming: 6 bases; junction bases outside the gene matches: 10.

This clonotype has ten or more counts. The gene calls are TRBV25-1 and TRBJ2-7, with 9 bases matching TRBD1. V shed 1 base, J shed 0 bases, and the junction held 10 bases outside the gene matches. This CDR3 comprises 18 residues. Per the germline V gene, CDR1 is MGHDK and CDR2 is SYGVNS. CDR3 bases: TGTGCCAGCAGTGAATGGGGGACAGGGCTACCAAGCTCCTACGAGCAGTACTTC. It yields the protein CASSEWGTGLPSSYEQYF.

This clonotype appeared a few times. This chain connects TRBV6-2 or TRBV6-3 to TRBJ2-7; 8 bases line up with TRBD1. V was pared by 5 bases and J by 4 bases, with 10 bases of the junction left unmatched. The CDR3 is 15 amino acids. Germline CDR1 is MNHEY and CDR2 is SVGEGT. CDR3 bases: TGTGCCAGCAGTCTCCCTCGGACAGGGTCATACGAGCAGTACTTC. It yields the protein CASSLPRTGSYEQYF.

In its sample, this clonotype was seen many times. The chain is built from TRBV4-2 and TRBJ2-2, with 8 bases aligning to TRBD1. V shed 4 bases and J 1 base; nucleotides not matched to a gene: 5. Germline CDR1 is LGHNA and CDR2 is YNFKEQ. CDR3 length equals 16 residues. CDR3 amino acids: CASSPPGQVNTGELFF. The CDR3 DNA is TGTGCCAGCAGCCCACCGGGACAGGTGAACACCGGGGAGCTGTTTTTT.

The CDR3 spells CAWSVLGTAGYTF. CDR3 nucleotide sequence: TGTGCCTGGAGTGTTCTAGGGACAGCTGGCTACACCTTC. The genes are TRBV30 and TRBJ1-2; 7 nucleotides agree with TRBD1. This CDR3 region has 13 residues. Germline assignment: CDR1 GTSNPN and CDR2 SVGIG (reference sequence). V lost 0 bases to trimming and J lost 7 bases; unmatched junction nucleotides: 5.

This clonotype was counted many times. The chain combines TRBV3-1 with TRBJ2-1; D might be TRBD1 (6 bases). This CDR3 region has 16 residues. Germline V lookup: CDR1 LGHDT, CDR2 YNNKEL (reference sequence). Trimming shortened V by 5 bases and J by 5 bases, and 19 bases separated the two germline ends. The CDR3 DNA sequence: TGTGCCAGCAGCGATCCATGGGCAGGGGAGAACAATGAGCAGTTCTTC. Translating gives CASSDPWAGENNEQFF.

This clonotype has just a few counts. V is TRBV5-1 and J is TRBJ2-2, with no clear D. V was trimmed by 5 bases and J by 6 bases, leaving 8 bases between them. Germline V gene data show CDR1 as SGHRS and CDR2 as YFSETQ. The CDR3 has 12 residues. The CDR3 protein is CASRDHSGELFF. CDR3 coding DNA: TGCGCCAGCAGAGACCACTCCGGGGAGCTGTTTTTT.

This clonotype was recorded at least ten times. Written as DNA, the CDR3 is TGCAGTGCTAACGGACCCGGGACAGGATTCAATCAGCCCCAGCATTTT. Translated, it gives CSANGPGTGFNQPQHF. The V and J genes are TRBV20-1 and TRBJ1-5; 8 bases agree with TRBD1. The CDR3 runs 16 residues. Germline V gene data show CDR1 as DFQATT and CDR2 as SNEGSKA (reference sequence). The trim removed 4 bases at V and 3 bases at J, leaving 11 bases unmatched.

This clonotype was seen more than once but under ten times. The DNA for the CDR3 is TGTGCCAGCAGGCGAACAGGGGAGCCCCAGCATTTT. Its translation: CASRRTGEPQHF. V gene TRBV27 combines with J gene TRBJ1-5; TRBD1 aligns across 7 bases. Looked up from germline, CDR1 is MNHEY and CDR2 is SMNVEV (reference sequence). V shed 6 bases, J shed 8 bases, and the junction held 4 bases outside the gene matches. This CDR3 has 12 amino acids.

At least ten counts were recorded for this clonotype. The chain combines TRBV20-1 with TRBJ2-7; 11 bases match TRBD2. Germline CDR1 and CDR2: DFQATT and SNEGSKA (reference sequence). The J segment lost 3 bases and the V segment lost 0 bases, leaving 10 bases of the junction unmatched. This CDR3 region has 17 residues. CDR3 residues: CSARDLGLAGGSYEQYF. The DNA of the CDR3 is TGCAGTGCTAGAGATCTCGGCCTAGCGGGGGGCAGCTACGAGCAGTACTTC.

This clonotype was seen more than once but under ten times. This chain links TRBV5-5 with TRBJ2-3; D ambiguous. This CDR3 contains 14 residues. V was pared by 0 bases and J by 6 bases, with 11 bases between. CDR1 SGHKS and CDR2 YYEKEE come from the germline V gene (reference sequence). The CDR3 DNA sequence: TGTGCCAGCAGCTTGGACTGGACCTCCGATACGCAGTATTTT. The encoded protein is CASSLDWTSDTQYF.

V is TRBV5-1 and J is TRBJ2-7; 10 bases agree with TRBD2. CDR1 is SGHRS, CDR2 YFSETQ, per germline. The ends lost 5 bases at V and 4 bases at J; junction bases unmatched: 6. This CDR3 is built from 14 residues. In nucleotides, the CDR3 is TGCGCCAGCAGACATGCTAGCGGGGGTTACGAGCAGTACTTC. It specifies CASRHASGGYEQYF.

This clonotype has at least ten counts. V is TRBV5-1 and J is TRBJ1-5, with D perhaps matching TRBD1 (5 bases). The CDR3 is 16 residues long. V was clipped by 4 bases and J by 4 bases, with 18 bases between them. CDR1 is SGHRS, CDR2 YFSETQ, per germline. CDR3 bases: TGCGCCAGCAGCCCGGGGACTACTAGCGGTAATCAGCCCCAGCATTTT. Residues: CASSPGTTSGNQPQHF.

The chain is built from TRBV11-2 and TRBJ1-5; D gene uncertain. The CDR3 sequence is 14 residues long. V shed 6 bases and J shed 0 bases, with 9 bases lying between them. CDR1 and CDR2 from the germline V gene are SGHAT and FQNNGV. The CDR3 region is CASSFQSSNQPQHF. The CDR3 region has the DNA TGTGCCAGCAGTTTCCAGAGTAGCAATCAGCCCCAGCATTTT.

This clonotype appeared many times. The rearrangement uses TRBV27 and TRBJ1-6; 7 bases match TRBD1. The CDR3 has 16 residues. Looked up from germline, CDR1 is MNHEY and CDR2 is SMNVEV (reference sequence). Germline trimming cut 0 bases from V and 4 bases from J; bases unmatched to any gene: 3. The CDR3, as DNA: TGTGCCAGCAGTTTATCGGGACAGTCGTATAATTCACCCCTCCACTTT. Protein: CASSLSGQSYNSPLHF.

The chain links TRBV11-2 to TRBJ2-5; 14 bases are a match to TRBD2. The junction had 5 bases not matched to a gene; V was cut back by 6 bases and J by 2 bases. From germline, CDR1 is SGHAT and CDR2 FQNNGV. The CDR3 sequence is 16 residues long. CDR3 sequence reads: CASRRLAGGSQETQYF. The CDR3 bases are TGTGCCAGCAGGAGACTAGCGGGAGGGAGTCAAGAGACCCAGTACTTC.

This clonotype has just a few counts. The CDR3 spells CASSPPENLETQYF. The CDR3 DNA follows: TGCGCCAGCAGCCCGCCGGAGAATCTGGAGACCCAGTACTTC. The V gene is TRBV4-1, the J gene TRBJ2-5; D is unresolved. Germline V gene sequence: CDR1 MGHRA, CDR2 YSYEKL. The CDR3 has 14 amino acids. Trimming removed 4 bases at V and 5 bases at J, with 14 bases between.

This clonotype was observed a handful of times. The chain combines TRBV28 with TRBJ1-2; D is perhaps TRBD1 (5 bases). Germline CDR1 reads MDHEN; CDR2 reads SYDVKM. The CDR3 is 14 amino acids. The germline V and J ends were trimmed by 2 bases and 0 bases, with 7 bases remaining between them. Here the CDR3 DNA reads TGTGCCAGCAGTTTAAGACAGCCTAACTATGGCTACACCTTC. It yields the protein CASSLRQPNYGYTF.